This T cell receptor (beta chain) was sequenced in a study of cytomegalovirus exposure and HLA in healthy donors. This CDR3 region has 13 residues. Trimming removed 1 base at V and 5 bases at J, with 6 bases between. Germline V gene sequence: CDR1 MGHRA, CDR2 YSYEKL. This clone was recorded a few times. The assay was immunoSEQ multiplex PCR, and TCRdb's table has in-frame clones only and misses some. The data hold hundreds of thousands of clones, with 70% to 90% observed a single time. The rearrangement uses TRBV4-1 and TRBJ2-1; D remains unclear. This TCR came from a woman between 18 and 29 years old in good health and CMV-seronegative. Input material: PBMCs. CDR3: CASSQAPDNEQFF. CDR3 nucleotides: TGCGCCAGCAGCCAAGCCCCGGACAATGAGCAGTTCTTC.